This T cell receptor (beta chain) was sequenced in a study of OX40 agonist ivuxolimab in advanced cancers. Regarding the study in general: Ivuxolimab was an agonistic, fully human IgG2 monoclonal antibody directed against OX40 (CD134), a costimulatory receptor. Intravenous ivuxolimab was administered to patients every 2 weeks at six dose levels: 0.01, 0.1, 0.3, 1.5, 3 and 10 mg/kg. Among the roughly 50 dose-escalation patients, some 20 had hepatocellular carcinoma, around 15 melanoma, 9 renal cell carcinoma and 9 head and neck cancer. A male proportion of under 85% and a mean age of roughly 55 years, ranging from 23 to 79, were recorded for the dose-escalation cohort. Prior anti-PD-1, anti-PD-L1 or anti-CTLA-4 therapy was permitted, and approximately 42% of dose-escalation patients had received checkpoint inhibitors. Three dose-escalation patients achieved partial responses, one with hepatocellular carcinoma and two with cutaneous melanoma. The point of sequencing TCRbeta in the periphery was to test whether ivuxolimab changed TCR sequence diversity and drove clonal T-cell expansion. The paper covers the monotherapy dose-escalation part of the phase I ivuxolimab trial, which included N of about 50 patients. General findings and caveats noted by the study authors: Clonal expansion of both CD4+ and CD8+ blood T cells was observed from baseline to week 6 at doses 0.1 to 3.0 mg/kg. The antigen specificity of the peripheral T cells that underwent clonal expansion was not determined. In the 0.1-3.0 mg/kg groups, partial responders had among the lowest normalized peripheral clonal expansion, particularly in CD8+ T cells. After ivuxolimab, more expanded clones were found on average in CD8+ T cells than in CD4+ T cells. Low levels of normalized T-cell clonal expansion were also seen in some patients who did not respond.

Genomic DNA was isolated from the sorted cells so that the TCRbeta CDR3 region could be sequenced. The immunoSEQ Assay was used to sequence the TCRbeta CDR3 regions. TCRdb carries this immuneACCESS record with in-frame sequences only. Its versions omit some clonotypes, under half of them owing to an unresolved V gene in the studies checked, with the rest unexplained. The sample data list tens of thousands of clones, and about 89% of these were observed just once. Roughly 18% of the sample rests with the top ten. Comments on this clone: Its antigen is not yet known. Base qualities are not at hand, and no much larger clone is one base apart.

From the germline V gene (reference sequence), CDR1 is GTSNPN and CDR2 is SVGIG. V is trimmed back by 0 bases and J by 4 bases, and the junction contains 5 bases that no gene match accounts for. From the cysteine through the phenylalanine, the CDR3 covers 15 amino acids. The DNA shown is the 45-base CDR3, in frame from base 1. The trial excluded patients who had a history of autoimmune disease or were on systemic immunosuppression. Peripheral blood for TCR sequencing was collected from all dose cohorts at baseline, on cycle 4 day 1, and on cycle 7 day 1. Samples were obtained from an open-label, multicenter, first-in-human phase I dose-escalation trial of ivuxolimab. Adults with locally advanced or metastatic melanoma, renal cell carcinoma, hepatocellular carcinoma or head and neck squamous cell carcinoma were enrolled in the trial. Before TCR sequencing, CD4+ T cells and CD8+ T cells were sorted from peripheral blood as separate populations.

The rearranged segments are TRBV30 and TRBJ1-2; the central 10 bases match TRBD1. The material sequenced was CD4+ or CD8+ T cells sorted from blood, taken in a trial of the OX40 agonist ivuxolimab. This receptor was taken from an adult with an advanced solid tumor such as melanoma, head and neck, liver or kidney cancer. The CDR3 protein is CAWSVTGQGLYGYTF. The nucleotides read TGTGCCTGGAGTGTAACGGGACAGGGGCTCTATGGCTACACCTTC.